Listed below are T cell receptor beta chains from one sample, sequenced in a study of regulatory T cells in long-lasting Graves disease. TCRdb redid the calling of the multiplex PCR reads with MiXCR, one entry per CDR3 protein. The sample gives about 220,000 distinct CDR3 sequences, around 19% of which show up once; over 9.5% is in the top ten. A further study also used this sample, focusing on T cells in Graves' hyperthyroidism and ophthalmopathy.

Sequencing used peripheral blood mononuclear cells (PBMCs), obtained at new diagnosis, from a patient treated with antithyroid drugs. These receptors all come from a woman younger than 45 with Graves disease. CDR3s include the opening cysteine and the closing phenylalanine or tryptophan. D genes are given only for firm matches. Expanded clones are given a class, and other clones once, few, many or no size at all.

V gene: TRBV12-3/TRBV12-4
D gene: TRBD1
J gene: TRBJ2-7
clone size: many
CDR3 DNA: TGTGCCAGCAGCCCCGACAGGGTAGTATCCTACGAGCAGTACTTC
CDR3 protein: CASSPDRVVSYEQYF

V gene: TRBV27
D gene: TRBD2
J gene: TRBJ2-2
clone size: NA
CDR3 DNA: TGTGCCCCCAGGGGGGTCATCGAAACGGGACTAGCGGACCAGAACACCGGGGAGCTGTTTTTT
CDR3 protein: CAPRGVIETGLADQNTGELFF

V gene: TRBV5-1
D gene: NA
J gene: TRBJ1-2
clone size: NA
CDR3 DNA: TGCGCCAGCAGCTTGGAGGCGGGATATCATGGCTACACCTTC
CDR3 protein: CASSLEAGYHGYTF

V gene: TRBV5-5
D gene: NA
J gene: TRBJ1-2
clone size: many
CDR3 DNA: TGTGCCAGCAGCTTGGAAAGGGTGGACTATGGCTACACCTTC
CDR3 protein: CASSLERVDYGYTF

V gene: TRBV19
D gene: TRBD1
J gene: TRBJ2-7
clone size: NA
CDR3 DNA: TGTGCCAGTACCTTAAGAGGGACAGGGCCCTACGAGCAGTACTTC
CDR3 protein: CASTLRGTGPYEQYF

V gene: TRBV28
D gene: TRBD1
J gene: TRBJ1-1
clone size: NA
CDR3 DNA: TGTGCCAGCAGTTTTAATACGGGACAGATGAACACTGAAGCTTTCTTT
CDR3 protein: CASSFNTGQMNTEAFF

V gene: TRBV30
D gene: NA
J gene: TRBJ2-5
clone size: many
CDR3 DNA: TGTGCCTGGAGTGAAGAGACCCAGTACTTC
CDR3 protein: CAWSEETQYF

V gene: TRBV11-1
D gene: NA
J gene: TRBJ1-2
clone size: NA
CDR3 DNA: TGTGCCAGCAGCCCGGACACAGTCCTAACCCAAGGCTACACCTTC
CDR3 protein: CASSPDTVLTQGYTF

V gene: TRBV27
D gene: TRBD1
J gene: TRBJ1-1
clone size: once
CDR3 DNA: TGTGCCAGCAGTTTATCGCCGGACAGGGGGCTGGATACTGAAGCTTTCTTT
CDR3 protein: CASSLSPDRGLDTEAFF

V gene: TRBV5-1
D gene: NA
J gene: TRBJ1-1
clone size: many
CDR3 DNA: TGCGCCAGCAGTTTCGACAGGTCCTATATGAACACTGAAGCTTTCTTT
CDR3 protein: CASSFDRSYMNTEAFF

V gene: TRBV28
D gene: NA
J gene: TRBJ1-6
clone size: many
CDR3 DNA: TGTGCCAGCAGTCTGATTACGGGGAAGAGGAGTTCACCCCTCCACTTT
CDR3 protein: CASSLITGKRSSPLHF

V gene: TRBV27
D gene: TRBD2
J gene: TRBJ2-7
clone size: many
CDR3 DNA: TGTGCCAGCAGTTTAAGGGCTAGCGGGGGAGTACGAAAGGAGCAGTACTTC
CDR3 protein: CASSLRASGGVRKEQYF

V gene: TRBV28
D gene: TRBD2
J gene: TRBJ2-5
clone size: NA
CDR3 DNA: TGTGCCAGCAGTTCTCTAGCGGCCATCCAAGAGACCCAGTACTTC
CDR3 protein: CASSSLAAIQETQYF

V gene: TRBV6-1
D gene: NA
J gene: TRBJ2-3
clone size: NA
CDR3 DNA: TGTGCCAGCAGTGAAAGTCGCTGGAACTACCGCAGCACAGATACGCAGTATTTT
CDR3 protein: CASSESRWNYRSTDTQYF

V gene: TRBV19
D gene: NA
J gene: TRBJ2-6
clone size: many
CDR3 DNA: TGTGCCAGTAGTAAATCGGGACGGTTCTCTGGGGCCAACGTCCTGACTTTC
CDR3 protein: CASSKSGRFSGANVLTF

V gene: TRBV5-1
D gene: NA
J gene: TRBJ1-1
clone size: many
CDR3 DNA: TGCGCCAGCAGCTTAGGGGGGAAGGAAGCTTTCTTT
CDR3 protein: CASSLGGKEAFF

V gene: TRBV28
D gene: TRBD1
J gene: TRBJ2-1
clone size: many
CDR3 DNA: TGTGCCAGCAGTTTATTATCTGACAGGGGATTTAGTCATGAGCAGTTCTTC
CDR3 protein: CASSLLSDRGFSHEQFF

V gene: TRBV6-1
D gene: NA
J gene: TRBJ2-3
clone size: NA
CDR3 DNA: TGTGCCAGCAGTCCCATCTGGGGGGAGGACACAGATACGCAGTATTTT
CDR3 protein: CASSPIWGEDTDTQYF

V gene: TRBV9
D gene: NA
J gene: TRBJ1-3
clone size: few
CDR3 DNA: TGTGCCAGCCTAGTTGAACGGATGCTCGGGAACACCATATATTTT
CDR3 protein: CASLVERMLGNTIYF

V gene: TRBV28
D gene: NA
J gene: TRBJ1-4
clone size: many
CDR3 DNA: TGTGCCAGCAGTTTGGGAAGTAATGAAAAACTGTTTTTT
CDR3 protein: CASSLGSNEKLFF

V gene: TRBV28
D gene: NA
J gene: TRBJ1-6
clone size: many
CDR3 DNA: TGTGCCAGCACCCCATTAGGGTCCTCCTATAATTCACCCCTCCACTTT
CDR3 protein: CASTPLGSSYNSPLHF

V gene: TRBV7-2
D gene: NA
J gene: TRBJ2-5
clone size: NA
CDR3 DNA: TGTGCCAGCAGCCCGGGACTAGAGACCCAGTACTTC
CDR3 protein: CASSPGLETQYF

V gene: TRBV7-2
D gene: NA
J gene: TRBJ1-2
clone size: NA
CDR3 DNA: TGTGCCAGCAGCTTACCGGGGCTGGGGGATGGCTACACCTTC
CDR3 protein: CASSLPGLGDGYTF

V gene: TRBV30
D gene: TRBD1
J gene: TRBJ1-2
clone size: many
CDR3 DNA: TGTGCCTGGAGACCCTTTAGACAGGGACCTGGCTACACCTTC
CDR3 protein: CAWRPFRQGPGYTF

V gene: TRBV28
D gene: NA
J gene: TRBJ2-3
clone size: many
CDR3 DNA: TGTGCCAGCAGGGTCTCGGGAGCCGATACGCAGTATTTT
CDR3 protein: CASRVSGADTQYF

V gene: TRBV10-2
D gene: NA
J gene: TRBJ1-1
clone size: few
CDR3 DNA: TGCGCCAGCAGTGAGGGGGGGGCCGAAGCTTTCTTT
CDR3 protein: CASSEGGAEAFF

V gene: TRBV12-3/TRBV12-4
D gene: NA
J gene: TRBJ2-7
clone size: NA
CDR3 DNA: TGTGCCAGCAGTCGTTCCGGGCAGGCCTACGAGCAGTACTTC
CDR3 protein: CASSRSGQAYEQYF

V gene: TRBV20-1
D gene: TRBD2
J gene: TRBJ2-7
clone size: many
CDR3 DNA: TGCAGTGCTACCGGGACTAGCGCCTTCACCCACGAGCAGTACTTC
CDR3 protein: CSATGTSAFTHEQYF

V gene: TRBV18
D gene: NA
J gene: TRBJ2-3
clone size: many
CDR3 DNA: TGTGCCAGCTCTAGCGGAGCCACAGATACGCAGTATTTT
CDR3 protein: CASSSGATDTQYF

V gene: TRBV20-1
D gene: NA
J gene: TRBJ1-6
clone size: many
CDR3 DNA: TGCAGTGCTAGAAAAGGGGATTCACCCCTCCACTTT
CDR3 protein: CSARKGDSPLHF

V gene: TRBV15
D gene: NA
J gene: TRBJ2-5
clone size: once
CDR3 DNA: TGTGCCACCAGCAGACTCAGTGAGACCCAGTACTTC
CDR3 protein: CATSRLSETQYF

V gene: TRBV6-1
D gene: TRBD1
J gene: TRBJ2-6
clone size: many
CDR3 DNA: TGTGCCAGCAGGACAGGGTTCTCTGGGGCCAACGTCCTGACTTTC
CDR3 protein: CASRTGFSGANVLTF

V gene: TRBV27
D gene: NA
J gene: TRBJ1-2
clone size: many
CDR3 DNA: TGTGCCAGCGGCCGCCCGGGGGCCACAGCTAACTATGGCTACACCTTC
CDR3 protein: CASGRPGATANYGYTF

V gene: TRBV7-9
D gene: NA
J gene: TRBJ2-7
clone size: once
CDR3 DNA: TGTGCCAGCAGCAAAGGGAGCGGGCAGTACTTC
CDR3 protein: CASSKGSGQYF

V gene: TRBV5-1
D gene: TRBD2
J gene: TRBJ2-2
clone size: few
CDR3 DNA: TGCGCCAGCAGCTTGGATATAGCGGGAGGGGACACCGGGGAGCTGTTTTTT
CDR3 protein: CASSLDIAGGDTGELFF

V gene: TRBV5-6
D gene: TRBD1
J gene: TRBJ1-1
clone size: NA
CDR3 DNA: TGTGCCAGCAGCTTTCCCCAGGGACAGAAACACACTGAAGCTTTCTTT
CDR3 protein: CASSFPQGQKHTEAFF

V gene: TRBV30
D gene: TRBD2
J gene: TRBJ2-1
clone size: many
CDR3 DNA: TGTGCCTTTGGGACTAGCGGGTCCTACAATGAGCAGTTCTTC
CDR3 protein: CAFGTSGSYNEQFF

V gene: TRBV18
D gene: TRBD2
J gene: TRBJ2-1
clone size: NA
CDR3 DNA: TGTGCCAGCTCACCGGGACTAGCGGGGGGGTACAATGAGCAGTTCTTC
CDR3 protein: CASSPGLAGGYNEQFF

V gene: TRBV11-2
D gene: NA
J gene: TRBJ2-7
clone size: NA
CDR3 DNA: TGTGCCAGCAGCTTCGGGAGTGGGGGTTACGAGCAGTACTTC
CDR3 protein: CASSFGSGGYEQYF

V gene: TRBV3-1
D gene: TRBD1
J gene: TRBJ1-1
clone size: NA
CDR3 DNA: TGTGCCAGCACGAGGGGGCGGGACAGAGTAGCTTTCTTT
CDR3 protein: CASTRGRDRVAFF

V gene: TRBV28
D gene: NA
J gene: TRBJ2-7
clone size: NA
CDR3 DNA: TGTGCCAGCAGTTTAAGCGCAGTGACCTACTACGAGCAGTACTTC
CDR3 protein: CASSLSAVTYYEQYF

V gene: TRBV2
D gene: NA
J gene: TRBJ1-2
clone size: NA
CDR3 DNA: TGTGCCAGCAGTGAAACCAGGGACCCAGCTAACTATGTCTACACCTTC
CDR3 protein: CASSETRDPANYVYTF

V gene: TRBV3-1
D gene: NA
J gene: TRBJ1-3
clone size: many
CDR3 DNA: TGCGCCAGCAGCCAAGGAACTGGAAACACCATATATTTT
CDR3 protein: CASSQGTGNTIYF

V gene: TRBV10-2
D gene: TRBD1
J gene: TRBJ1-2
clone size: many
CDR3 DNA: TGCGCCAGCAGTGCGACGACAGGGGCGGGCGTCGGTGGCTACACCTTC
CDR3 protein: CASSATTGAGVGGYTF

V gene: TRBV20-1
D gene: TRBD1
J gene: TRBJ2-1
clone size: many
CDR3 DNA: TGCAGTGCTCGGGCCACAGGGGTTGGCAATGAGCAGTTCTTC
CDR3 protein: CSARATGVGNEQFF

V gene: TRBV28
D gene: NA
J gene: TRBJ1-5
clone size: many
CDR3 DNA: TGTGCCAGCATCTTACAGGGCGCGGGGAATCAGCCCCAGCATTTT
CDR3 protein: CASILQGAGNQPQHF

V gene: TRBV19
D gene: NA
J gene: TRBJ2-7
clone size: many
CDR3 DNA: TGTGCCAGTAGTATAAGGCCCCTGGTCGACGAGCAGTACTTC
CDR3 protein: CASSIRPLVDEQYF

V gene: TRBV10-2
D gene: NA
J gene: TRBJ1-1
clone size: once
CDR3 DNA: TGCGCCAGCTCGGCGGGGTTGACTGAAGCTTTCTTT
CDR3 protein: CASSAGLTEAFF

V gene: TRBV20-1
D gene: NA
J gene: TRBJ2-3
clone size: many
CDR3 DNA: TGCAGTGCTTGGCCCGTATCGTTAAAGCCAGATACGCAGTATTTT
CDR3 protein: CSAWPVSLKPDTQYF

V gene: TRBV18
D gene: NA
J gene: TRBJ1-6
clone size: many
CDR3 DNA: TGTGCCAGCTCACCGACCGGGACCACGGGGTCACCCCTCCACTTT
CDR3 protein: CASSPTGTTGSPLHF

V gene: TRBV27
D gene: NA
J gene: TRBJ1-4
clone size: many
CDR3 DNA: TGTGCCAGCAGTTTATTAACCGGGTTAAACGAAAAACTGTTTTTT
CDR3 protein: CASSLLTGLNEKLFF

V gene: TRBV29-1
D gene: NA
J gene: TRBJ2-7
clone size: many
CDR3 DNA: TGCAGCGTCCAGACAGCATCCTACGAGCAGTACTTC
CDR3 protein: CSVQTASYEQYF

V gene: TRBV14
D gene: NA
J gene: TRBJ2-1
clone size: many
CDR3 DNA: TGTGCCAGCAGCCAAGCGGGGCTAGCCTTTGAGCAGTTCTTC
CDR3 protein: CASSQAGLAFEQFF

V gene: TRBV12-3/TRBV12-4
D gene: NA
J gene: TRBJ2-2
clone size: many
CDR3 DNA: TGTGCCAGCAGTTTAAAGGTGCGGGGAATCACCGGGGAGCTGTTTTTT
CDR3 protein: CASSLKVRGITGELFF